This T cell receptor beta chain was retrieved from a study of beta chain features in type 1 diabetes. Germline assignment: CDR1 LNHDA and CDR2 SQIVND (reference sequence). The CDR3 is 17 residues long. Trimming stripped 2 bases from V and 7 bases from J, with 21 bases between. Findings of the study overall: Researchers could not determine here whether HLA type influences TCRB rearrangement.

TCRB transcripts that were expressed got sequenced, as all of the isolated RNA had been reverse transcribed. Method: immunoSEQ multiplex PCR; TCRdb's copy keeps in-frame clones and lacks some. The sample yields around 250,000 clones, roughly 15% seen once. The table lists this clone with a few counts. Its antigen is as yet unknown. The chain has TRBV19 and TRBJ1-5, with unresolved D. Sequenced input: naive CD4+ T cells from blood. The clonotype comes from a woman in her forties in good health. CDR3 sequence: CASSITGSSFGTQPQHF. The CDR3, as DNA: TGTGCCAGTAGTATAACCGGGAGTAGCTTCGGTACCCAGCCCCAGCATTTT.